The source of this TCR beta chain is a study of cytomegalovirus exposure and HLA in healthy donors. Study-wide points: A later analysis appeared to link common viral pathogens to several of the most significant clusters. HLA alleles were associated with roughly 17,000 TCR beta sequences in a later analysis at 0.05 false discovery rate.

Concerning this clone itself: The target antigen is unknown. Other DNA sequences from this sample encode an identical CDR3 as well.

PCR employed 60 Vbeta and 13 Jbeta primers. The method was immunoSEQ multiplex PCR; TCRdb's version includes in-frame clones alone and lacks a portion of them. The sample gives about 96,000 clones, 60% to 75% of which show up once; less than 15% is in the top ten. The V end lost 1 base, the J end lost 5 bases, and 13 bases lay between the germline ends. Per germline, CDR1 SGHTA and CDR2 FQGNSA. This CDR3 spans 15 amino acids. The sample consisted of PBMCs. V gene TRBV7-2 combines with J gene TRBJ2-3, with D perhaps TRBD2 (6 bases). This sequence was found in a woman aged 70-85 years in good health and CMV-seropositive. The CDR3 DNA is TGTGCCAGCAGCTTAGGTTCTCGAGCGGGAGATACGCAGTATTTT. Its protein is CASSLGSRAGDTQYF.